Shown below are 2 T cell receptor beta chains from a single sample sequenced in a study of cytomegalovirus exposure and HLA in healthy donors (dated by TCRdb to the late 2010s). Libraries were constructed by the immunoSEQ multiplex PCR assay. Imported from immuneACCESS, the table was reduced by TCRdb to in-frame sequences with V and J called. These copies leave out some clones; in studies compared against another copy, an unresolved V gene accounts for under half, and the cause of the remainder is not known. The table for this sample lists fewer than 95,000 clones; 84% of them were counted only once. The ten largest clones represent around an eighth of the sample. Input material: PBMCs. Receptor source: a woman aged 18-29 years in good health and CMV-seropositive.

The gene calls are TRBV9 and TRBJ1-2; D unresolved. The CDR3 totals 12 residues. Germline V gene lookup returns CDR1 SGDLS and CDR2 YYNGEE. The V gene lost 1 base and the J gene lost 3 bases, with 4 bases spanning the gap. CDR3 DNA sequence: TGTGCCAGCAGCGTATCCTACTATGGCTACACCTTC. This sequence encodes CASSVSYYGYTF.

About this clone: This sample includes further DNA sequences coding for the same CDR3. The chain carries TRBV27 and TRBJ1-2, with 7 bases matching TRBD1. The CDR3 contains 13 residues. The trim removed 5 bases at V and 4 bases at J, leaving 4 bases unmatched. Germline V gene lookup returns CDR1 MNHEY and CDR2 SMNVEV (reference sequence). CDR3 amino acids: CASSPGQTYGYTF. The CDR3 DNA is TGTGCCAGCAGTCCGGGACAGACCTATGGCTACACCTTC.